A single T cell receptor (beta chain) is shown here with its context. Source study methods: The assay estimated nucleated cells by amplifying reference gene primers. Repertoires were generated with immunoSEQ multiplex PCR, while TCRdb's copy carries only in-frame clones and drops some. From that table come the V and J calls and clone size; the DNA was used to work out D and trimming. The sample consists of 250,000 or so clones, about 87% of them appearing once. The sample belongs to a study of blood T cell repertoires in COVID-19. Study-wide context: Whether acute or convalescent, the COVID-19 samples came from the United States, Italy and Spain. PBMCs, B-cell-depleted T cells, or T cells were the source of the cDNA or gDNA that made up the material.

The sequencing input was PBMCs or T cells enriched from blood (not recorded which). This receptor was identified in a woman in her thirties with acute COVID-19.

The CDR3 sequence is CASHRDRGFTEAFF. CDR3 DNA sequence: TGTGCCAGCCACCGGGACAGGGGGTTCACTGAAGCTTTCTTT. The rearrangement joins TRBV19 to TRBJ1-1; 11 nucleotides agree with TRBD1. The ends lost 9 bases at V and 4 bases at J; junction bases unmatched: 7. The germline gives CDR1 LNHDA, CDR2 SQIVND (reference sequence). The CDR3 loop spans 14 amino acids.